Listed below are T cell receptor beta chains from one sample, sequenced in a study of CD8 T cells in ankylosing spondylitis. TCRdb re-called the 5' RACE reads through MiXCR, storing one row per CDR3 protein. The table records approximately 340,000 distinct CDR3 sequences, roughly 15% of them present only once. Sequencing was performed on blood, either unsorted or a sorted T cell fraction (not recorded which). These receptors originate from a male donor with ankylosing spondylitis or in good health (not recorded which). The CDR3 runs from the conserved cysteine through the conserved F or W. Fields, in order: CDR3 protein, V gene.

CSARSGTGKETQYF | TRBV20-1
CASSEIPKVDEQYF | TRBV2
CASSQAGGDGVNIQYF | TRBV3-1
CASSYRAGREKLFF | TRBV7-2
CSVVVTTSGSRVRATGELFF | TRBV29-1
CASSPGGPQYF | TRBV6-6
CASSLPSGAEGYTF | TRBV5-1
CASSLSAGGRTGELFF | TRBV5-6
CSGGVRGLNNEQFF | TRBV29-1
CASSQDPAGMNTGELFF | TRBV3-1
CASSLGQVNYGYTF | TRBV5-5
CSATPTGLDGELFF | TRBV29-1
CASSSTGGKGNQPQHF | TRBV7-9
CASSWTGGQNTEAFF | TRBV5-1
CASSPGGGPVNQPQHF | TRBV5-1
CASSSEGAPMNTEAFF | TRBV5-1
CASSQVGEDTQYF | TRBV4-1
CAISESLAGGTTDTQYF | TRBV10-3
CASSWGQFTGELFF | TRBV12-3/TRBV12-4
CASSQRALRERGTNTGELFF | TRBV4-1
CASSPREGRVQTQYF | TRBV12-3/TRBV12-4
CASRQGQGDSNEQFF | TRBV5-1
CASSLVQGLAGGQETQYF | TRBV7-8
CASSLEDGRSSYNEQFF | TRBV5-5
CASSLGQEYRGYTF | TRBV5-5
CASSPPLDRAYGYTF | TRBV4-1
CASSYSTRGRTDTQYF | TRBV6-5
CASTTGGGWGDTQYF | TRBV12-3/TRBV12-4
CASSAGGTGDHGYTF | TRBV5-1
CASSPSGDREKLFF | TRBV7-2
CASSLTGNNSPLHF | TRBV5-1
CASSVRDHEQFF | TRBV9
CAISEEGREAYLDTQYF | TRBV10-3
CASSIRTGPQGNEAFF | TRBV9
CASSPIAGDSSYEQYF | TRBV5-1
CASRVPAGGAFF | TRBV7-9
CASSFGGGAADTQYF | TRBV28
CASSPSDRAADTQYF | TRBV2
CASSLGHTDTQYF | TRBV5-1
CASSPPAEPKGGYTF | TRBV18
CSVAKWAGEAFF | TRBV29-1
CASSWGLRGADTQYF | TRBV11-2
CASSPTGPGEQYF | TRBV6-1
CASSPPRGGSHRTEAFF | TRBV7-8
CASSKVRGSETQYF | TRBV21-1
CASSFISGEQYF | TRBV28
CASSSTPGQGDYEQYF | TRBV7-9
CASSQDIGRGDTQYF | TRBV4-2
CASSLRRESSYEQYF | TRBV11-3
CASKKEGLWEKLFF | TRBV27
CASSLFLRTSGPYEQYF | TRBV7-9
CASSIGGAETQYF | TRBV2
CASSSRLADRNEQFF | TRBV7-2